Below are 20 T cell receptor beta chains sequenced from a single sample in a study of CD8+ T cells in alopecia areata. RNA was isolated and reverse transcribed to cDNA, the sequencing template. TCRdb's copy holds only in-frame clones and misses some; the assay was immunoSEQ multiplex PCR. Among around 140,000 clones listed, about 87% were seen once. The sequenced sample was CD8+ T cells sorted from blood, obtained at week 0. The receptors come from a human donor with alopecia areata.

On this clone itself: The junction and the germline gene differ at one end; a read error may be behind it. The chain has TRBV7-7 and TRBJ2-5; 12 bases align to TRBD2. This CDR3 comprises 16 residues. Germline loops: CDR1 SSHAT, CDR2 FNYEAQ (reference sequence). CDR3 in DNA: TGTGCTAGCAGCTCTCTAGCGGGAGGGCCAGGAGAGACCCAGTACTTC. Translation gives CASSSLAGGPGETQYF.

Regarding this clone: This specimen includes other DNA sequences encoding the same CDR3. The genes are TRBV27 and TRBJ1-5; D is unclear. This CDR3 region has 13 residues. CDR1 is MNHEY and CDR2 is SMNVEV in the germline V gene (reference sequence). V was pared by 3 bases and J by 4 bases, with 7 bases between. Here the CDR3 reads CASSLGRNQPQHF. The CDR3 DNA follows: TGTGCCAGCAGTTTGGGCAGAAATCAGCCCCAGCATTTT.

In DNA, the CDR3 is TGTGCCAGCAGCTCAATTGAGGGACACGTAGGAGATACGCAGTATTTT. It codes for CASSSIEGHVGDTQYF. The V call is TRBV7-9, the J call TRBJ2-3; D is perhaps TRBD1 (6 bases). Germline lookup yields CDR1 SEHNR and CDR2 FQNEAQ (reference sequence). The CDR3 covers 16 residues. Trimming stripped 4 bases from V and 5 bases from J, with 19 bases between.

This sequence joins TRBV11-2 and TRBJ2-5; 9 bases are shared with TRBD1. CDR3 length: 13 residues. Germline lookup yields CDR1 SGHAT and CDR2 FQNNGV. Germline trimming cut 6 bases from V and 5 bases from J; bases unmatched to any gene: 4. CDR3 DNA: TGTGCCAGCAGGGGACAGGGAGGGGAGACCCAGTACTTC. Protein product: CASRGQGGETQYF.

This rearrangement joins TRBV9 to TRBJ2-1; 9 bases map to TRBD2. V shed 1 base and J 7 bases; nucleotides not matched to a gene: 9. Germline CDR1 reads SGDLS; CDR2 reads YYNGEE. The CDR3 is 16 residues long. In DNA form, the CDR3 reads TGTGCCAGCAGCGTACGTCCTGCGGGGGGGCTGAATGAGCAGTTCTTC. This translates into CASSVRPAGGLNEQFF. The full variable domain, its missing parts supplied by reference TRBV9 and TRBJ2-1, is DSGVTQTPKHLITATGQRVTLRCSPRSGDLSVYWYQQSLDQGLQFLIQYYNGEERAKGNILERFSAQQFPDLHSELNLSSLELGDSALYFCASSVRPAGGLNEQFFGPGTRLTVL.

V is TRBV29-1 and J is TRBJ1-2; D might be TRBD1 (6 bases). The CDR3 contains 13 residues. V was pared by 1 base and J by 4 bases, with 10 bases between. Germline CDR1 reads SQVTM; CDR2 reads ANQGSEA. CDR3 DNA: TGCAGCGTTGAAGTTCAGGGGACCTATGGCTACACCTTC. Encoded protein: CSVEVQGTYGYTF. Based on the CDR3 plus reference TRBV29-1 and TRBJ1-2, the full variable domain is SAVISQKPSRDICQRGTSLTIQCQVDSQVTMMFWYRQQPGQSLTLIATANQGSEATYESGFVIDKFPISRPNLTFSTLTVSNMSPEDSSIYLCSVEVQGTYGYTFGSGTRLTVV.

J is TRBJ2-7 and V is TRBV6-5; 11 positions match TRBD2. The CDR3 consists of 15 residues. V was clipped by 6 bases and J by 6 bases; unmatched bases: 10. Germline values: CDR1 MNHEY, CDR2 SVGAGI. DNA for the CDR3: TGTGCCAGCAGCCACATAGCGGGAGGGCCATCCGAGCAGTACTTC. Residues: CASSHIAGGPSEQYF.

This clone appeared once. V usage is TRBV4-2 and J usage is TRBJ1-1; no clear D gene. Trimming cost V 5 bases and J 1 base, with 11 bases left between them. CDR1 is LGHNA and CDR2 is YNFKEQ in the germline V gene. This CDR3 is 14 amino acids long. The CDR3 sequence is CASSTGPGNTEAFF. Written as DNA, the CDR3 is TGTGCCAGCAGCACCGGCCCCGGGAACACTGAAGCTTTCTTT.

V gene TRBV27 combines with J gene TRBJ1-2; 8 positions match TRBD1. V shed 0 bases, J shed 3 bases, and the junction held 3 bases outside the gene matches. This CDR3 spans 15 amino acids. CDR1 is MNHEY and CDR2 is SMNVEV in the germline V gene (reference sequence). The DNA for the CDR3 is TGTGCCAGCAGTTTATCCCAGGGACAGGACTATGGCTACACCTTC. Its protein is CASSLSQGQDYGYTF.

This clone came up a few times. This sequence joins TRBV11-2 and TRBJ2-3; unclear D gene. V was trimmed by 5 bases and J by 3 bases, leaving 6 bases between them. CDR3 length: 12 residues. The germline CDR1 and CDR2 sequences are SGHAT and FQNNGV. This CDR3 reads CASSRWTDTQYF. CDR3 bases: TGTGCCAGCAGCCGATGGACAGATACGCAGTATTTT.

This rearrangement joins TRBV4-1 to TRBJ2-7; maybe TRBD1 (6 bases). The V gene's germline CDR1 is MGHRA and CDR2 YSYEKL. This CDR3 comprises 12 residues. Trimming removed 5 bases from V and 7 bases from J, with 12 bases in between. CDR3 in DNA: TGCGCCAGCAGCTATCCAGACAGGGAGCAGTACTTC. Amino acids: CASSYPDREQYF.

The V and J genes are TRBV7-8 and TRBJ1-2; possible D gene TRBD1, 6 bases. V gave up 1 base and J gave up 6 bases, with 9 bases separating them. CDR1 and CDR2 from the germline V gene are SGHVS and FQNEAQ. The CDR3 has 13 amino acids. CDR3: CASSLEQGDGYTF. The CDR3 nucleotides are TGTGCCAGCAGCTTAGAACAGGGCGATGGCTACACCTTC.

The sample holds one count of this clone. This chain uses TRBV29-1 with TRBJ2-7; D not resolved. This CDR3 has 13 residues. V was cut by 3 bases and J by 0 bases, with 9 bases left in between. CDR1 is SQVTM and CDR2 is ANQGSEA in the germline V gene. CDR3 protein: CSVEWASSYEQYF. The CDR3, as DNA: TGCAGCGTTGAGTGGGCAAGCTCCTACGAGCAGTACTTC.

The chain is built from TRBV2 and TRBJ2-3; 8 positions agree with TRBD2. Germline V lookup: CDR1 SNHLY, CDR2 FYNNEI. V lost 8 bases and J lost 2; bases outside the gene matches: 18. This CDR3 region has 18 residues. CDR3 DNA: TGTGCCAGCGGCGAAGGGGCGGTAGCGGGGCACCTCACAGATACGCAGTATTTT. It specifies CASGEGAVAGHLTDTQYF.

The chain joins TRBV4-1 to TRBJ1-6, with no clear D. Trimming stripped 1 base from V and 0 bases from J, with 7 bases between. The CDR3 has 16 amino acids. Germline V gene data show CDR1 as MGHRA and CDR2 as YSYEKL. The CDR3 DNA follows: TGCGCCAGCAGCCAAGTAGTAAACTCCTATAATTCACCCCTCCACTTT. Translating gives CASSQVVNSYNSPLHF.

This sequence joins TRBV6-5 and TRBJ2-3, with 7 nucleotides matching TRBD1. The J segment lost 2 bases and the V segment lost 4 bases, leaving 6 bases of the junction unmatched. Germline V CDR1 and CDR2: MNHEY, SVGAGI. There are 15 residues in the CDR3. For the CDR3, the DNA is TGTGCCAGCAGTTTCACAGGGGCTAACACAGATACGCAGTATTTT. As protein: CASSFTGANTDTQYF.

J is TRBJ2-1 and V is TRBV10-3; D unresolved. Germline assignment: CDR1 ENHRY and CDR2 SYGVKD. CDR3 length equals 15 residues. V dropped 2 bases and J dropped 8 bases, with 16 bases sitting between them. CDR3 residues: CAISERRPEDDEQFF. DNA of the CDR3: TGTGCCATCAGTGAGCGGAGACCCGAAGACGATGAGCAGTTCTTC.

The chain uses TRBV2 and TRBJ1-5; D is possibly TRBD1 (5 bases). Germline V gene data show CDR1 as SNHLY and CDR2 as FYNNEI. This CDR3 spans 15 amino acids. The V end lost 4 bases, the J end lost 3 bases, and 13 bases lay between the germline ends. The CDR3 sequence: CASSGGTMNNQPQHF. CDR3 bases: TGTGCCAGCAGTGGGGGCACGATGAACAATCAGCCCCAGCATTTT.

The CDR3 nucleotides read TGTGCCAGCAGCCTTCCTGGGACTAGCGACTCCTACGAGCAGTACTTC. Amino acids: CASSLPGTSDSYEQYF. This sequence joins TRBV7-2 and TRBJ2-7; 10 nucleotides agree with TRBD2. Trimming at V came to 5 bases and at J to 0 bases, leaving 7 bases not matched to a gene. CDR1 is SGHTA, CDR2 FQGNSA, per germline. CDR3 length: 16 amino acids.

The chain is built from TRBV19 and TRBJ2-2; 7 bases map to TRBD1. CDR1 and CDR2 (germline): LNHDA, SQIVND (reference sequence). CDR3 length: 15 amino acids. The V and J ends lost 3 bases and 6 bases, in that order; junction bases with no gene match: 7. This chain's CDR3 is CASSMVQGFAGELFF. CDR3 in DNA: TGTGCCAGTAGTATGGTACAGGGGTTTGCCGGGGAGCTGTTTTTT.